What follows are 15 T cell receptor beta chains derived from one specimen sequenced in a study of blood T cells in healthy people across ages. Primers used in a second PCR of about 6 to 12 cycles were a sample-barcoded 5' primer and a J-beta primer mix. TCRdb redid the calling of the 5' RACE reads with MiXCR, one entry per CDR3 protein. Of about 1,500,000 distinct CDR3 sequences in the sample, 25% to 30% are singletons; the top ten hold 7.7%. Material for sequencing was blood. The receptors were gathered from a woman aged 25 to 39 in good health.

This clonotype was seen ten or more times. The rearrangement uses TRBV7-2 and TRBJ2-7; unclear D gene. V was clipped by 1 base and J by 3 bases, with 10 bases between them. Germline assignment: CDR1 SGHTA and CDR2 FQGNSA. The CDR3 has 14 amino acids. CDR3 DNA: TGTGCCAGCAGCTTAGGTGGCATCCTCTACGAGCAGTACTTC. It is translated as CASSLGGILYEQYF.

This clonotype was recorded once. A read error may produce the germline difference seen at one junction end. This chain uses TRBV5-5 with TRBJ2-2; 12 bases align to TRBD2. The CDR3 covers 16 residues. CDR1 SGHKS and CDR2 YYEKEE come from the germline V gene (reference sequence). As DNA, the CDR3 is TGTGCCAGCAGCTTGGGACTAGCGGGGGTTTACGGGGAGCGGTTTTTT. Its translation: CASSLGLAGVYGERFF. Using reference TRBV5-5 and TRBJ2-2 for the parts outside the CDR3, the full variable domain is DAGVTQSPTHLIKTRGQQVTLRCSPISGHKSVSWYQQVLGQGPQFIFQYYEKEERGRGNFPDRFSARQFPNYSSELNVNALLLGDSALYLCASSLGLAGVYGERFFGEGSRLTVL.

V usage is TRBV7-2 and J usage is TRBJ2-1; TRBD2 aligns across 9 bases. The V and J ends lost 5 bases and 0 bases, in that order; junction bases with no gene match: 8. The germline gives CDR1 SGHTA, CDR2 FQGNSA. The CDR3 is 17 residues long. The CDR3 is CASSQMQTSGSYNEQFF. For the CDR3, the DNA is TGTGCCAGCAGCCAGATGCAGACTAGCGGCTCCTACAATGAGCAGTTCTTC.

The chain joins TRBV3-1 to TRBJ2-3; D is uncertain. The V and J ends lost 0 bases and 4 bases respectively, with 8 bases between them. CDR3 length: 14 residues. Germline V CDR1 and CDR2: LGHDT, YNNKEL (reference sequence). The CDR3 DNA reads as TGTGCCAGCAGCCAAGATTTCGGAGCAGATACGCAGTATTTT. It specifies CASSQDFGADTQYF.

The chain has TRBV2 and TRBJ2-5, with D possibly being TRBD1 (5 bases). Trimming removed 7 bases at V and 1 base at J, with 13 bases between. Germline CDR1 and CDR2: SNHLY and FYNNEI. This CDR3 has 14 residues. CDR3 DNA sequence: TGTGCCAGCAACCTGCAGGGATCCCAAGAGACCCAGTACTTC. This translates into CASNLQGSQETQYF.

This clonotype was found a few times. CDR3 amino acids: CASSHYSTGLMYGYTF. DNA for the CDR3: TGTGCCAGCAGCCATTACTCGACAGGGTTAATGTATGGCTACACCTTC. The J gene is TRBJ1-2, the V gene TRBV7-2; 7 bases are a match to TRBD1. This CDR3 region has 16 residues. From germline, CDR1 is SGHTA and CDR2 FQGNSA. V lost 5 bases, J lost 5 bases, and 14 bases stayed unmatched.

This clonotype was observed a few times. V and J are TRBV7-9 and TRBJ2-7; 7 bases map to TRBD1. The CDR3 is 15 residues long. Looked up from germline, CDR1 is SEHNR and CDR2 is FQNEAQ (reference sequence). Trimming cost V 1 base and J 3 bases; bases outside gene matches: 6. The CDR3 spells CASSLGQGEGYEQYF. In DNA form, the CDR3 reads TGTGCCAGCAGCTTAGGGCAGGGGGAAGGCTACGAGCAGTACTTC.

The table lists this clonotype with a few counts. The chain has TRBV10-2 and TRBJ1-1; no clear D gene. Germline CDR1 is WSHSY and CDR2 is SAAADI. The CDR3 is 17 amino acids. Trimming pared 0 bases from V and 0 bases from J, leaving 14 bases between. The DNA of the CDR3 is TGCGCCAGCAGTGAGTCGGGTGGCGGGAGCCTGAACACTGAAGCTTTCTTT. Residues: CASSESGGGSLNTEAFF.

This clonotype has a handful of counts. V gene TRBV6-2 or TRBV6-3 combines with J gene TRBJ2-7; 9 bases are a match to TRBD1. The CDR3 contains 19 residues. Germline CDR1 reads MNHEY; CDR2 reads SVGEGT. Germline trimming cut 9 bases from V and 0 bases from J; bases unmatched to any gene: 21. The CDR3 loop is CASLPRGTGSRKSSYEQYF. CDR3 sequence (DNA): TGTGCCAGTCTACCCCGAGGGACAGGGTCTCGCAAGAGCTCCTACGAGCAGTACTTC.

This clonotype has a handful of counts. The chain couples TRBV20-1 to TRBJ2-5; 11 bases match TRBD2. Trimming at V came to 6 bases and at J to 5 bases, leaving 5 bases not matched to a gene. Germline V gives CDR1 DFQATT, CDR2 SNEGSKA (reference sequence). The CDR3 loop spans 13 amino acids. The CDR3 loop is CSARLAGRETQYF. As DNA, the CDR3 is TGCAGTGCAAGACTAGCGGGGAGGGAGACCCAGTACTTC.

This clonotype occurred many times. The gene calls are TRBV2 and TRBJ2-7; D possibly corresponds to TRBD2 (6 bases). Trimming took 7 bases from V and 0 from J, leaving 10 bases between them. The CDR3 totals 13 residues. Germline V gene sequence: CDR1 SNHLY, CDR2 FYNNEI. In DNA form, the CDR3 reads TGTGCCAGCACGGGGGACCTCTCCTACGAGCAGTACTTC. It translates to CASTGDLSYEQYF.

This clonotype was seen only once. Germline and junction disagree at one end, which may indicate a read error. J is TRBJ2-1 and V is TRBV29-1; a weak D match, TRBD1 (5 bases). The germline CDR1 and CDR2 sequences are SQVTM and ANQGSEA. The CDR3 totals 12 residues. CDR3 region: CSVEGGGNEQFF. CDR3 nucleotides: TGCAGCGTTGAAGGGGGCGGCAATGAGCAGTTCTTT.

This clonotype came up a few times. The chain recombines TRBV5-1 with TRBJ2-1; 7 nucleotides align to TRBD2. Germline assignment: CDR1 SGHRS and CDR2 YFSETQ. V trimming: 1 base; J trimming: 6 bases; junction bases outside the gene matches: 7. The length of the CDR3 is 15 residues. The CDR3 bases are TGCGCCAGCAGCTTGAAGGCTAGCGGAACCAATGAGCAGTTCTTC. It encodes CASSLKASGTNEQFF.

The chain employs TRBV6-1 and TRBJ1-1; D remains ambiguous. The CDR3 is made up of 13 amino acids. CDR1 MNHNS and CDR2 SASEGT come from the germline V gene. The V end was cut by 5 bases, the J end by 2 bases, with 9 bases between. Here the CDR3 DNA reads TGTGCCAGCAGTCAGTCCCCAAACACTGAAGCTTTCTTT. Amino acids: CASSQSPNTEAFF.

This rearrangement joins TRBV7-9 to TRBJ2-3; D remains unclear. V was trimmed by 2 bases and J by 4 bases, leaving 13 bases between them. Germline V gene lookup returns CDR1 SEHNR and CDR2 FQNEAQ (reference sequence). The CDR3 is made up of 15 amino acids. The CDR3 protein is CASSLSSFVADTQYF. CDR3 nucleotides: TGTGCCAGCAGCTTATCAAGTTTTGTCGCAGATACGCAGTATTTT.